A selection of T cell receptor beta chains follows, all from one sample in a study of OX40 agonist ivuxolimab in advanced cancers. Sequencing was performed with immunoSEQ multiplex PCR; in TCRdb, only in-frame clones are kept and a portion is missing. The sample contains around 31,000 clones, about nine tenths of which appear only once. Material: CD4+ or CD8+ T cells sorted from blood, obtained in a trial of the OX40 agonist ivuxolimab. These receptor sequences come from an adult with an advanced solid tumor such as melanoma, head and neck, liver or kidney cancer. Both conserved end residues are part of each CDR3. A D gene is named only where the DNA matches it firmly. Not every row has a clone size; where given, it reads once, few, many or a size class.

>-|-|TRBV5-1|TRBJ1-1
CASSLGGLRTEAFF
TGCGCCAGCAGCTTGGGAGGGTTGAGGACTGAAGCTTTCTTT
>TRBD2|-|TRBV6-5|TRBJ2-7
CASSYSLAGEGEQYF
TGTGCCAGCAGTTACTCGCTAGCGGGAGAAGGTGAGCAGTACTTC
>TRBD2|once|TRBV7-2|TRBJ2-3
CASSLSRGGTLDTQYF
TGTGCCAGCAGCTTGAGTCGCGGGGGGACTTTAGATACGCAGTATTTT
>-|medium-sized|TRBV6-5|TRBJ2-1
CASSSGLRGEQFF
TGTGCCAGCAGTTCCGGCCTCAGGGGTGAGCAGTTCTTC
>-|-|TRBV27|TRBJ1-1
CATRRSATEAFF
TGTGCCACCCGGAGAAGTGCCACTGAAGCTTTCTTT
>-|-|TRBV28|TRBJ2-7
CASSWRTAPYEQYF
TGTGCCAGCAGTTGGAGGACTGCCCCCTACGAGCAGTACTTC
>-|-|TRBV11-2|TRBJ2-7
CASSLVSSAYEQYF
TGTGCCAGCAGCTTAGTATCCAGCGCCTACGAGCAGTACTTC
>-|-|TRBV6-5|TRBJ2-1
CASSLSSYNEQFF
TGTGCCAGCAGTTTAAGTTCCTACAATGAGCAGTTCTTC
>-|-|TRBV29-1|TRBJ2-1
CSVVTTGTYNEQFF
TGCAGCGTAGTTACGACAGGAACATACAATGAGCAGTTCTTC
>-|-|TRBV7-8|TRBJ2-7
CASSLVAGNYEQYF
TGTGCCAGCAGCTTAGTCGCAGGGAACTACGAGCAGTACTTC
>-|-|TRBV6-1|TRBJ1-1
CASSAAPLNTEAFF
TGTGCCAGCAGTGCTGCACCTCTGAACACTGAAGCTTTCTTT
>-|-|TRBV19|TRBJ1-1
CASSIWGDEAFF
TGTGCCAGTAGTATATGGGGGGATGAAGCTTTCTTT
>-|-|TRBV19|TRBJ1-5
CASSIVSGAGSGNQPQHF
TGTGCCAGTAGTATAGTAAGTGGAGCAGGGTCGGGCAATCAGCCCCAGCATTTT
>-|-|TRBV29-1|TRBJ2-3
CSVGTLSTDTQYF
TGCAGCGTAGGGACCCTTAGCACAGATACGCAGTATTTT
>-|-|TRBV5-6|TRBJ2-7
CASSLVAYEQYF
TGTGCCAGCAGCTTGGTCGCCTACGAGCAGTACTTC
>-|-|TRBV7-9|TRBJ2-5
CASSPPGLQETQYF
TGTGCCAGCAGCCCCCCGGGACTCCAAGAGACCCAGTACTTC
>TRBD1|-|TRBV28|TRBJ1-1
CASTDRGGLTEAFF
TGTGCCAGCACGGACAGGGGAGGTCTCACTGAAGCTTTCTTT
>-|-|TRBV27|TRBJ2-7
CASGADFSYEQYF
TGTGCCAGCGGAGCAGACTTTTCCTACGAGCAGTACTTC
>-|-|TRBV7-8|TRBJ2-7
CASSLRLDTGEDEQYF
TGTGCCAGCAGCTTACGTCTAGACACGGGCGAGGACGAGCAGTACTTC
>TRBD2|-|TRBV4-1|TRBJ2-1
CASSQEQLAGVDEQFF
TGCGCCAGCAGCCAAGAGCAACTAGCGGGAGTTGATGAGCAGTTCTTC
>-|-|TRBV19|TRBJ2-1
CASSIEGGRIYNEQFF
TGTGCCAGTAGTATAGAGGGGGGGCGCATCTACAATGAGCAGTTCTTC
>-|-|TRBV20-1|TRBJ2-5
CSAYRETQYF
TGCAGTGCTTACCGGGAGACCCAGTACTTC
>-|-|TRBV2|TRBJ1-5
CASRPPTGAQHF
TGTGCCAGCAGGCCCCCCACGGGGGCCCAGCATTTT
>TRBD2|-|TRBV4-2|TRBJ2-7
CASSQDAGGALSEQYF
TGTGCCAGCAGCCAAGACGCCGGGGGGGCCCTATCCGAGCAGTACTTC
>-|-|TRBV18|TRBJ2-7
CASSPRQEWDSYEQYF
TGTGCCAGCTCACCACGACAGGAGTGGGACTCCTACGAGCAGTACTTC
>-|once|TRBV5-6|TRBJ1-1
CASSPRGQTEAFF
TGTGCCAGCAGCCCGCGGGGGCAAACTGAAGCTTTCTTT
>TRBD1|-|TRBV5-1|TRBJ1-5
CASRPNRTGGGRQHF
TGCGCCAGCAGACCCAATCGGACAGGGGGGGGTCGCCAGCATTTT
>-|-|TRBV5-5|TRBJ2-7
CASSLNYYEQYF
TGTGCCAGCAGCTTGAACTACTACGAGCAGTACTTC
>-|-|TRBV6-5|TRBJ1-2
CASSYGGPAVNYGYTF
TGTGCCAGCAGTTACGGGGGCCCGGCGGTAAACTATGGCTACACCTTC
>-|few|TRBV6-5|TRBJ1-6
CASSYQGPNSPLHF
TGTGCCAGCAGTTACCAGGGACCCAATTCACCCCTCCACTTT
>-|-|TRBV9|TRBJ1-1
CASSVVNTEAFF
TGTGCCAGCAGCGTAGTGAACACTGAAGCTTTCTTT
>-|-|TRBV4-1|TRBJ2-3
CASSHQADTQYF
TGCGCCAGCAGCCATCAAGCAGATACGCAGTATTTT
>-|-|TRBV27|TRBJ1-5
CASSLNRVQPQHF
TGTGCCAGCAGTTTGAACAGGGTCCAGCCCCAGCATTTT
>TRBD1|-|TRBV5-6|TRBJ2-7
CASGQGARYEQYF
TGTGCCAGCGGACAGGGGGCGCGTTACGAGCAGTACTTC
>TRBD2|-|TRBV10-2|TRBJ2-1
CASRGPSGGGGEQFF
TGCGCCAGCAGGGGTCCTAGCGGGGGCGGGGGTGAGCAGTTCTTC
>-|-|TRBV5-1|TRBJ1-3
CASSLDGLAGNTIYF
TGCGCCAGCAGCTTGGACGGGCTGGCTGGAAACACCATATATTTT